This T cell receptor beta chain was documented in a study of response to subunit inactivated influenza vaccine. Study-level results: There was a suggestion from the authors that each seasonal influenza vaccination recruits few new T cells.

Each CDR3 protein is one row after TCRdb ran MiXCR on the RT-PCR reads. There are 800,000 or so distinct CDR3 sequences in the sample; around 20% occur only once, and roughly 10% lies in the top ten. With respect to this clonotype: Its antigen is still unknown.

The V and J ends lost 4 bases and 4 bases, in that order; junction bases with no gene match: 9. CDR1 and CDR2 from the germline V gene are SGHDT and YYEEEE. CDR3 size: 17 residues. The sample in question was PBMCs from blood, obtained more than 4 days after vaccination. V usage is TRBV5-6 and J usage is TRBJ2-7; 15 bases match TRBD2. The receptor was isolated from a man aged 50 to 59 who received an inactivated influenza vaccine. The CDR3 sequence is CASSPGTSGRIMYEQYF. CDR3 nucleotide sequence: TGTGCCAGCAGCCCTGGGACTAGCGGGAGGATTATGTACGAGCAGTACTTC.